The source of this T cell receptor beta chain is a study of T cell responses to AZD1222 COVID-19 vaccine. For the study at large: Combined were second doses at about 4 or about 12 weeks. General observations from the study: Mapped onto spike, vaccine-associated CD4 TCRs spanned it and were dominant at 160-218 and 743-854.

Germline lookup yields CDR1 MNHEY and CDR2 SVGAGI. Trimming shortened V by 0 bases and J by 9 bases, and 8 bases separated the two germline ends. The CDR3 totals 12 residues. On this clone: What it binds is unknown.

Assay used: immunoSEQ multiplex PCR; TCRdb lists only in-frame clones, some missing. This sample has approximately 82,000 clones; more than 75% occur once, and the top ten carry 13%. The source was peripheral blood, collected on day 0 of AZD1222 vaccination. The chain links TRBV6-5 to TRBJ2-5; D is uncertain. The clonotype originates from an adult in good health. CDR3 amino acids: CASSYSRSAQYF. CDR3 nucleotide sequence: TGTGCCAGCAGTTACTCTCGTTCGGCCCAGTACTTC.